The source of this TCR beta chain is a study of shared clonotypes between healthy human individuals. Overall study results and limits: Sampling covered blood only; tissue repertoires likely differ. Relative to memory subsets, naive subsets generally showed larger estimated richness.

Running of the assay took place at deep level. TCRdb's copy holds only in-frame clones and misses some; the assay was immunoSEQ multiplex PCR. The top ten clones hold over 1.3% of a sample with approximately 980,000 clones, around three quarters of them seen once. Trimming left V 2 bases short and J 9 bases short, with 16 bases between. CDR3 length equals 14 residues. Germline CDR1 KGHSH, CDR2 LQKENI. Comments on this clone: The antigen is undetermined.

The source material was memory CD4+ T cells sorted from blood. The subset is: CD45RA-negative fraction. This clonotype originated in a man aged 18 to 29 in good health. The chain is built from TRBV18 and TRBJ2-5; tentatively, D is TRBD1 (5 bases). The CDR3 DNA sequence: TGTGCCAGCTCACCAATGACCGACCAAGGGGCCCAGTACTTC. Translated, it gives CASSPMTDQGAQYF.